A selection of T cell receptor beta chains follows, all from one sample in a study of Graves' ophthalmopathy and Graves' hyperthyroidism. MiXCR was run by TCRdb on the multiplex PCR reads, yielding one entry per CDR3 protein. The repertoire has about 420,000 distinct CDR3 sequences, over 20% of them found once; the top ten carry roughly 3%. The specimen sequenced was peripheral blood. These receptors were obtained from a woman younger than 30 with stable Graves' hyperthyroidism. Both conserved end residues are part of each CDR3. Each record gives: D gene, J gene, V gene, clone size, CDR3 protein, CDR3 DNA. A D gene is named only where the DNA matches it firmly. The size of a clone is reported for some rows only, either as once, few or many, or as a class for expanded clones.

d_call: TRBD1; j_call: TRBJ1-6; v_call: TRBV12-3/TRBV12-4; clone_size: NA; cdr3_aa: CASSSAGQGLSPLHF; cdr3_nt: TGTGCCAGCAGTTCCGCCGGACAGGGGTTATCACCCCTCCACTTT
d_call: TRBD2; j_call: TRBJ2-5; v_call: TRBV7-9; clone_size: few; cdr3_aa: CASSPSGSQETQYF; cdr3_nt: TGTGCCAGCAGTCCTAGCGGGAGTCAAGAGACCCAGTACTTC
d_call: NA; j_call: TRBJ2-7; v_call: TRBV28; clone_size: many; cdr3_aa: CASSWGGAREQYF; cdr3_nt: TGTGCCAGCAGTTGGGGGGGGGCAAGGGAGCAGTACTTC
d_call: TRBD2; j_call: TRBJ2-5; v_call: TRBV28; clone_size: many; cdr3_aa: CASIPGGEETQYF; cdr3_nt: TGTGCCAGCATCCCGGGGGGAGAAGAGACCCAGTACTTC
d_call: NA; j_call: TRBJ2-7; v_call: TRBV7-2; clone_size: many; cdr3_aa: CASSLEAVPYEQYF; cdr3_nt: TGTGCCAGCAGCTTAGAGGCCGTTCCCTACGAGCAGTACTTC
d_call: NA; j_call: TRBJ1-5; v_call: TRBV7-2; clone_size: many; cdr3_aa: CASSRDTNQPQHF; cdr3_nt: TGTGCCAGCAGCCGGGACACGAATCAGCCCCAGCATTTT
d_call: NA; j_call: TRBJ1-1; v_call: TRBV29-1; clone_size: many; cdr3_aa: CSVGVNTEAFF; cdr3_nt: TGCAGCGTTGGGGTGAACACTGAAGCTTTCTTT
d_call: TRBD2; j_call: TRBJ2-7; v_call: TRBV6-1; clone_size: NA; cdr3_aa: CASSEDVPRGRAGYEQYF; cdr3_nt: TGTGCCAGCAGTGAAGACGTCCCTCGTGGGAGGGCCGGCTACGAGCAGTACTTC
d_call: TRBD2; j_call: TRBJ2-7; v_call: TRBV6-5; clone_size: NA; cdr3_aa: CASSYLSGATYEQYF; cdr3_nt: TGTGCCAGCAGTTACCTTAGCGGGGCAACCTACGAGCAGTACTTC
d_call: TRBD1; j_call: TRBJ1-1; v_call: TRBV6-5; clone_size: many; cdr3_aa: CASRYRWTGWNEAFF; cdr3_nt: TGTGCCAGCAGGTACCGTTGGACAGGGTGGAATGAAGCTTTCTTT
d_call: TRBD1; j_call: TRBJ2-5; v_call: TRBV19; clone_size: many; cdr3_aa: CASSPTPGTDKGETQYF; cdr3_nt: TGTGCCAGTAGTCCGACCCCCGGGACAGACAAAGGAGAGACCCAGTACTTC
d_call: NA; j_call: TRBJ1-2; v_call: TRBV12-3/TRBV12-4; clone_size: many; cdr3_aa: CASTEDSPRGYTF; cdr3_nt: TGTGCCAGCACTGAGGACAGCCCTAGGGGCTACACCTTC
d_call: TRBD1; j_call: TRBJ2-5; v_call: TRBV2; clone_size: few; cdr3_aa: CARSGTAKETQYF; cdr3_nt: TGTGCCAGATCCGGGACAGCTAAAGAGACCCAGTACTTC
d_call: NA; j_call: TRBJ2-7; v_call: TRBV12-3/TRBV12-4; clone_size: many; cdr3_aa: CASSLDGAEYF; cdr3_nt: TGTGCCAGCAGCCTGGACGGGGCGGAGTACTTC
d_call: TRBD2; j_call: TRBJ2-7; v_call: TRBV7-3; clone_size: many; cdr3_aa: CASSPTGGNEQYF; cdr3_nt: TGTGCCAGCAGCCCGACGGGAGGAAACGAGCAGTACTTC
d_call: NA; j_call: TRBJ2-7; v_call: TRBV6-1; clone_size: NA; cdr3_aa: CASSQGFPYEQYF; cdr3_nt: TGTGCCAGCAGTCAGGGGTTCCCCTACGAGCAGTACTTC
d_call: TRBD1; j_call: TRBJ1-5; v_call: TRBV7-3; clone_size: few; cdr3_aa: CASSRQGRRGRYSNQPQHF; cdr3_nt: TGTGCCAGCAGCAGACAGGGGCGTCGCGGGAGGTATAGCAATCAGCCCCAGCATTTT
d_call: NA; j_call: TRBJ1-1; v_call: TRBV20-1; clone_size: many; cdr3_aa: CSQGANTEAFF; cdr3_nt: TGCAGCCAGGGCGCGAACACTGAAGCTTTCTTT
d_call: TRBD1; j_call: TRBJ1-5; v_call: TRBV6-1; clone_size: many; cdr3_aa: CASSIGTGISNQPQHF; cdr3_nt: TGTGCCAGCAGTATAGGGACAGGGATTAGCAATCAGCCCCAGCATTTT
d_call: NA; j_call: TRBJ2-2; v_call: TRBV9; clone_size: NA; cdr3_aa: CASSVPRQGGTGELFF; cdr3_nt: TGTGCCAGCAGCGTTCCGAGACAGGGAGGGACCGGGGAGCTGTTTTTT
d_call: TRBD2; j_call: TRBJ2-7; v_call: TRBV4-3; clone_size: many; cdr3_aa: CASSQDPWPGLAYEQYF; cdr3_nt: TGCGCCAGCAGCCAAGACCCTTGGCCGGGACTAGCTTACGAGCAGTACTTC
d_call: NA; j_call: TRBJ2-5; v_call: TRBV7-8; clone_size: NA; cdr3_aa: CASIPRRGAQETQYF; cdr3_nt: TGTGCCAGCATCCCCCGACGGGGGGCGCAGGAGACCCAGTACTTC
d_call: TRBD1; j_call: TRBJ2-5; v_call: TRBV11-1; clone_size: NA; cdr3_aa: CASGGQARWETQYF; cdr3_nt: TGTGCCAGCGGGGGACAGGCCAGGTGGGAGACCCAGTACTTC
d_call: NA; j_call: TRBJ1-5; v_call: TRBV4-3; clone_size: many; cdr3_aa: CASSQDGQSNQPQHF; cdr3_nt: TGCGCCAGCAGCCAAGATGGCCAGAGCAATCAGCCCCAGCATTTT
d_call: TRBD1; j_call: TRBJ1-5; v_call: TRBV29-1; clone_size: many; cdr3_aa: CSVEGGGTADQPQHF; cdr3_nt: TGCAGCGTTGAAGGAGGCGGGACAGCCGATCAGCCCCAGCATTTT
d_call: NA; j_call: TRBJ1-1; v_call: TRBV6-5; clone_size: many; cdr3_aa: CASSYSPAPIINTEAFF; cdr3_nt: TGTGCCAGCAGTTACTCGCCGGCACCCATTATCAACACTGAAGCTTTCTTT
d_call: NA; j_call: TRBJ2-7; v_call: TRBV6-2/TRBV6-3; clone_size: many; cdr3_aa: CAGKRTSGATEQYF; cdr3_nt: TGTGCCGGAAAACGGACTTCAGGGGCTACGGAGCAGTACTTC
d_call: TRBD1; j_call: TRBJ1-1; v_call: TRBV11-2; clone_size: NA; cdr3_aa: CASSLPRGQGRTDTEAFF; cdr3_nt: TGTGCCAGCAGCCTACCTCGGGGACAGGGGAGGACGGACACTGAAGCTTTCTTT
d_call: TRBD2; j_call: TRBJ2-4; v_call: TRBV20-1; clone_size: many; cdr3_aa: CSAISSGTSGLIQYF; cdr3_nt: TGCAGTGCGATCAGTTCCGGGACTAGCGGACTAATTCAGTACTTC
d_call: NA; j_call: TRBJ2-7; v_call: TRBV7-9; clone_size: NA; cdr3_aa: CASSPRGLEQYF; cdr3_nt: TGTGCCAGCAGCCCACGCGGGCTCGAGCAGTACTTC
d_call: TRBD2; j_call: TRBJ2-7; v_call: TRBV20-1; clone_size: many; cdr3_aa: CSATAPGLAGGPLVWEQYF; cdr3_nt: TGCAGTGCTACTGCCCCGGGACTAGCGGGAGGGCCCCTTGTTTGGGAGCAGTACTTC
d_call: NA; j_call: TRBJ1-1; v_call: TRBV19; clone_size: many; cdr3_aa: CARVRSQGHAEAFF; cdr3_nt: TGTGCCAGAGTCAGGAGCCAGGGGCATGCTGAAGCTTTCTTT
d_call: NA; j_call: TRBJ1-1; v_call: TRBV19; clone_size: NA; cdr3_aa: CASSMGLLGLYRAEAFF; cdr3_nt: TGTGCCAGTTCCATGGGTCTTTTGGGACTCTACCGCGCTGAAGCTTTCTTT
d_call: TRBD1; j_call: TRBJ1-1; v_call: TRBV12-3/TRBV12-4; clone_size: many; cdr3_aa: CASSLEGRGPAFF; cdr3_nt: TGTGCCAGCAGTTTAGAGGGCAGGGGGCCGGCTTTCTTT
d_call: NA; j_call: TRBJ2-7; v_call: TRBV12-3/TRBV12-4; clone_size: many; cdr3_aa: CASSPGPTYEQYF; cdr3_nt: TGTGCCAGCAGTCCGGGACCAACCTACGAGCAGTACTTC
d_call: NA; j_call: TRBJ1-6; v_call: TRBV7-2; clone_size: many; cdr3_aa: CASSIGTHSPLHF; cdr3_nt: TGTGCCAGCAGCATCGGGACTCATTCACCCCTCCACTTT
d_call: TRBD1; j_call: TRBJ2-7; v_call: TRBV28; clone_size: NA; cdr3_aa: CASSPRDRGTYEQYF; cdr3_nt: TGTGCCAGCAGTCCTAGGGACAGGGGGACCTACGAGCAGTACTTC
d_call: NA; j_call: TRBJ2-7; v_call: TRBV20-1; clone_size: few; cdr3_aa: CSARTLSYEQYF; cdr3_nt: TGCAGTGCTAGGACGCTCTCCTACGAGCAGTACTTC
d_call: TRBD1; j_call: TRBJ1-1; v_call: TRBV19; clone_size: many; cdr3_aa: CASSPRQGSTEAFF; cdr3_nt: TGTGCCAGTAGTCCCCGACAGGGAAGTACTGAAGCTTTCTTT
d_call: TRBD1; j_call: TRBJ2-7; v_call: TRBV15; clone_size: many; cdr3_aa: CATSRDSGTGYEQYF; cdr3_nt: TGTGCCACCAGCAGAGATTCCGGGACAGGGTACGAGCAGTACTTC
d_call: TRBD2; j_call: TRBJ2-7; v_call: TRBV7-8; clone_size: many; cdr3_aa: CASSLTSVPYEQYF; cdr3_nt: TGTGCCAGCAGCCTTACTAGCGTACCCTACGAGCAGTACTTC
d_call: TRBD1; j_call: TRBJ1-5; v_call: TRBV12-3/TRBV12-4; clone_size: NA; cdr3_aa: CASRRGQGSVSNQPQHF; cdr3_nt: TGTGCCAGCAGACGGGGACAGGGCTCCGTAAGCAATCAGCCCCAGCATTTT
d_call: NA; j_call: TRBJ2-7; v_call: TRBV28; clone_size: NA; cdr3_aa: CASATGTPYEQYF; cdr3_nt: TGTGCCAGCGCGACCGGGACACCCTACGAGCAGTACTTC
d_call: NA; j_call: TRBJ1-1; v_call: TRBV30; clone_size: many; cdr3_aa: CAWSAQGRATEAFF; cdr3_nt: TGTGCCTGGAGTGCTCAGGGGAGGGCCACTGAAGCTTTCTTT
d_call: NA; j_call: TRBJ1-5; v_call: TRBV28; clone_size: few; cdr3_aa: CASSYGIRRDQPQHF; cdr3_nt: TGTGCCAGCAGTTATGGCATTCGGCGCGACCAGCCCCAGCATTTT
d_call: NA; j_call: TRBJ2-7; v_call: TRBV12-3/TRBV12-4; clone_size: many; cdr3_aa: CASSLRWEQYF; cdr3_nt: TGTGCCAGCAGTTTAAGGTGGGAGCAGTACTTC
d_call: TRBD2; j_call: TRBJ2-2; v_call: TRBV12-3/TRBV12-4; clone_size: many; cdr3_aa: CASSLGAERGTGELFF; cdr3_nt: TGTGCCAGCAGTTTAGGGGCCGAGCGGGGCACCGGGGAGCTGTTTTTT
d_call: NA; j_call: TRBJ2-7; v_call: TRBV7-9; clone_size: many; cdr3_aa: CASSLSGRSHEQYF; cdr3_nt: TGTGCCAGCAGCTTAAGCGGTCGTTCGCACGAGCAGTACTTC
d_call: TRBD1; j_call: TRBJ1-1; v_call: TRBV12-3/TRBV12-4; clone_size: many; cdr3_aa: CASSRQGATEAFF; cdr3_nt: TGTGCCAGCAGCCGACAGGGGGCAACTGAAGCTTTCTTT
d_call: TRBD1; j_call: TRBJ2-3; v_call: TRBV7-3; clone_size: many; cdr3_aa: CASSLIGTGFTDTQYF; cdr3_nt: TGTGCCAGCAGCCTAATCGGGACAGGTTTCACAGATACGCAGTATTTT
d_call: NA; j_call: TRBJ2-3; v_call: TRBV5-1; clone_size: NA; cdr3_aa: CASTVAPTDTQYF; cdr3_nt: TGCGCCAGCACCGTGGCGCCCACAGATACGCAGTATTTT
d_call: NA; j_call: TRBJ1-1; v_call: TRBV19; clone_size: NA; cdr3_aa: CASTSIQSNTEAFF; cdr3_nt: TGTGCCAGTACCTCGATCCAGTCGAACACTGAAGCTTTCTTT
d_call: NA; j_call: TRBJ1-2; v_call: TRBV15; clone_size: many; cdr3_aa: CATSRDYRVKGYTF; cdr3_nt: TGTGCCACCAGCAGAGATTACAGGGTGAAAGGCTACACCTTC
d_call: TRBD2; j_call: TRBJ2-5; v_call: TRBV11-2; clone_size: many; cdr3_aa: CASRGGTIAKGLMETQYF; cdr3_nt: TGTGCCAGCAGAGGTGGGACTATTGCAAAAGGTTTAATGGAGACCCAGTACTTC
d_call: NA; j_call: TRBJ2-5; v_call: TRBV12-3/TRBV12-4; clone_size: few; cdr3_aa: CASSPQLAGETQYF; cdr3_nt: TGTGCCAGCAGCCCGCAGCTAGCCGGGGAGACCCAGTACTTC